The 5 T cell receptor beta chains presented below share a single source sample, sequenced in a study of blood T cells in healthy people across ages. PCR was performed a second time for roughly 6 to 12 cycles using a sample-barcoded 5' primer and a J-beta primer mix. One entry per CDR3 protein results from TCRdb running MiXCR on the 5' RACE reads. Of around 690,000 distinct CDR3 sequences in the sample, 58% were seen once. The specimen was blood. The source is a man aged 60 to 75 in good health.

This clonotype was counted between two and nine times. J is TRBJ2-7 and V is TRBV6-2 or TRBV6-3; 8 bases fit TRBD2. CDR3 length: 14 residues. V gave up 6 bases and J gave up 0 bases; unmatched junction bases: 4. The germline gives CDR1 MNHEY, CDR2 SVGEGT. The CDR3 DNA reads as TGTGCCAGCAGGAGCGGGGGCGGCTCCTACGAGCAGTACTTC. Its protein is CASRSGGGSYEQYF.

The rearrangement joins TRBV21-1 to TRBJ2-5. The assigned J gene may be wrong: the sequence end matches TRBJ2-7 better. TRBV21-1 is classified as a pseudogene. The CDR3 runs to 12 residues. The CDR3 DNA follows: TGTGCCAGCAGCAAAGAGGTGTACGAGCAGTACTTC. Translating gives CASSKEVYEQYF.

J is TRBJ2-7 and V is TRBV20-1; 7 bases align to TRBD1. Germline CDR1 and CDR2: DFQATT and SNEGSKA (reference sequence). CDR3 length: 16 residues. The trim removed 2 bases at V and 4 bases at J, leaving 14 bases unmatched. This CDR3 is CSARKWTGRGNYEQYF. DNA for the CDR3: TGCAGTGCTAGAAAGTGGACAGGAAGGGGGAATTACGAGCAGTACTTC.

This clonotype was observed a few times. At one of its ends the junction is not consistent with the germline gene, which may arise from a read error. The chain uses TRBV7-9 and TRBJ2-5, with TRBD2 matching 9 bases. This CDR3 is 14 amino acids long. The germline gives CDR1 SEHNR, CDR2 FQNEAQ (reference sequence). The CDR3 region is CASSVAGAQETQYF. Written as DNA, the CDR3 is TGTGCCAGCAGCGTAGCGGGGGCCCAAGAGACCCAGTACTTC.

The CDR3 is CASSRSRGELDTQYF. The CDR3 DNA is TGTGCCAGCAGCCGGTCGCGGGGGGAACTCGATACGCAGTATTTT. This rearrangement joins TRBV4-2 to TRBJ2-3; 8 nucleotides agree with TRBD2. Germline V CDR1 and CDR2: LGHNA, YNFKEQ. The CDR3 extends over 15 amino acids. Unmatched junction bases numbered 9, after V lost 4 bases and J lost 6 bases.